One T cell receptor beta chain is described in this entry. This clone was seen only a few times. No antigen is known for it. One base away there is no much larger clone; base qualities are not given. This sample is drawn from a study of technical replicates of blood from a few donors listed by TCRdb under 2017. The library was built by means of the immunoSEQ multiplex PCR assay. TCRdb carries this immuneACCESS record with in-frame sequences only. Its versions omit some clonotypes, under half of them owing to an unresolved V gene in the studies checked, with the rest unexplained. Present in this sample are around 81,000 clones, 90% to 96% of which were seen just once. About 0.37% of the sample belongs to the ten largest clones. The germline V gene encodes CDR1 SGHTA and CDR2 FQGNSA. The V end gives up 3 bases and the J end 7 bases, leaving 12 bases in the junction not matched to a gene. The CDR3 numbers 17 residues from cysteine through phenylalanine. Of the read, only the CDR3 DNA is kept; its 51 bases are in frame from base 1.

The source material was T cells isolated from PBMCs. The chain links TRBV7-2 with TRBJ2-1, and 10 bases in between align with TRBD2. The sequence came from a human donor in good health. The DNA sequence is as follows: TGTGCCAGCAGCTTCATAGCGGGAGGTAATTGGCATAATGAGCAGTTCTTC. This sequence encodes CASSFIAGGNWHNEQFF.